This T cell receptor (beta chain) was identified in a study of CD8+ T cells in alopecia areata. Investigators isolated RNA and reverse transcribed it into cDNA to act as the sequencing template. Here immunoSEQ multiplex PCR was the method, and the copy in TCRdb shows in-frame clones only, minus some. The repertoire holds 90,000 to 150,000 clones, around two fifths seen once, with 3% to 3.5% in the top ten. CDR3 size: 14 residues. Trimming cost V 2 bases and J 5 bases, with 10 bases left between them. Germline assignment: CDR1 SEHNR and CDR2 FQNEAQ (reference sequence). The rearrangement links TRBV7-9 to TRBJ2-1; maybe TRBD1 (5 bases). The origin of this receptor is a human donor with alopecia areata. The sample taken for sequencing was CD4+ T cells sorted from blood. CDR3 loop: CASSLRGVNNEQFF. DNA of the CDR3: TGTGCCAGCAGCTTAAGGGGCGTGAACAATGAGCAGTTCTTC.